The TCR beta chain under discussion was sequenced for a study of OX40 agonist ivuxolimab in advanced cancers. Profiling relied on immunoSEQ multiplex PCR, and the TCRdb table lists in-frame clones only, not all of them. This sample has 50,000 to 65,000 clones, with approximately 80% found just once. This clone was recorded a few times. J was trimmed by 6 bases and V by 4 bases; bases with no gene match: 5. This CDR3 contains 13 residues. Germline V CDR1 and CDR2: LNHDA, SQIVND (reference sequence). The sequencing used CD4+ or CD8+ T cells sorted from blood, collected in a trial of the OX40 agonist ivuxolimab. This sequence joins TRBV19 and TRBJ1-2; 7 positions agree with TRBD1. The source is an adult with an advanced solid tumor such as melanoma, head and neck, liver or kidney cancer. The CDR3: CASSNNRGHGYTF. The CDR3 DNA reads TGTGCCAGTAGTAACAACAGGGGCCATGGCTACACCTTC.